Described below is a single T cell receptor (beta chain) sequence and its context. Its antigen is undetermined. TCRdb keeps only in-frame clones here, not all; method: immunoSEQ multiplex PCR. Among around 100,000 clones listed, around 87% were seen once. These data originate in a study of OX40 agonist ivuxolimab in advanced cancers. The CDR3 is made up of 14 amino acids. Germline CDR1 is LGHNA and CDR2 is YNFKEQ. Trimming shortened V by 0 bases and J by 4 bases, and 10 bases separated the two germline ends. General study points: CD4+ and CD8+ blood T cells expanded clonally by week 6 at 0.1 to 3.0 mg/kg. On average, CD8+ T cells showed a greater number of expanded clones than CD4+.

This clonotype originated in an adult with an advanced solid tumor such as melanoma, head and neck, liver or kidney cancer. Sequenced here: CD4+ or CD8+ T cells sorted from blood, sampled in a trial of the OX40 agonist ivuxolimab. The V call is TRBV4-2, the J call TRBJ2-7, with D unclear. CDR3 in DNA: TGTGCCAGCAGCCAAGATGTCTCGATGTACGAGCAGTACTTC. Translating it yields CASSQDVSMYEQYF.